This record looks at one T cell receptor beta chain sequence and its context. The specificity of this receptor is unknown. No clone much larger than this one lies a single base away; base qualities are absent. Measured from the cysteine to the phenylalanine, the CDR3 is 14 residues long. Only the CDR3 region is kept as DNA, spanning 42 bases read in frame from base 1. V and J are truncated by 0 bases and 7 bases respectively, leaving an intervening sequence of 13 bases. Reading the germline V gene gives CDR1 SGDLS and CDR2 YYNGEE. The sample belongs to a study of blood T cell repertoires in COVID-19 (dated by TCRdb to the early 2020s). Broadly, across the study: Samples from collaborators originated in the United States, Italy and Spain and spanned both the acute and convalescent phases of COVID-19. The prospective study material was composed of cDNA or gDNA derived from T cells, B-cell-depleted T cells, or PBMCs. Deeply sampled blood TCRbeta repertoires from subjects exposed to, actively infected with, or recovered from COVID-19 were included in the dataset. The repertoires were made available in a free public database intended to serve as a resource for research on the immune response to SARS-CoV-2. Samples were obtained from the ongoing ImmuneRACE study (first 160 participants) and from 1,254 subjects provided by 6 global collaborators. The sample metadata nearly always contained a de-identified subject ID, COVID-19 status, age in years and sex. Where available, HLA class I and class II types were taken from metadata supplied by the sample provider and were not determined by assay-based typing. Study-level results and caveats: The quantity of clinical and demographic metadata differed by source and by participant and was supplied without curation.

Collaborating institutions collected whole blood in K2EDTA tubes following their own protocols. For TCRbeta analysis, collaborators shipped samples in one of three forms: frozen whole blood, isolated PBMCs, or DNA extracted from either of those sample types. The immunoSEQ Assay, a bias-controlled multiplex PCR, was used to amplify TCRbeta CDR3 regions from genomic DNA. Per the source publication's procedure: The number of nucleated cells in each sample was estimated by amplification of reference gene primers within the assay. To quantify the absolute abundance of each unique TCRbeta CDR3 rearrangement, sequence reads were collapsed and filtered. For each sample, productive Simpson clonality was calculated as the square root of Simpson's diversity index over productive rearrangements. Entries here come from immuneACCESS through TCRdb and include only in-frame sequences with V and J called. Some clones fail to appear in such tables; in the studies checked, an unresolved V gene covers under half of the shortfall, and the cause of the remainder is unknown. V and J calls plus clone size are reproduced from that table; the DNA served to infer D and trimming. The table for this sample lists approximately 100,000 clones; 65% to 90% of them were counted only once. 7.9% of the sample is taken by the ten largest.

The rearranged segments are TRBV9 and TRBJ2-5; matching of 5 bases hints at TRBD2 as the D gene. The origin of this receptor is a woman older than 75 with active or convalescent COVID-19. The specimen sequenced was peripheral blood. The CDR3 is CASSVVGSGGTQYF. The nucleotide sequence reads as follows: TGTGCCAGCAGCGTAGTAGGGAGCGGAGGGACCCAGTACTTC.